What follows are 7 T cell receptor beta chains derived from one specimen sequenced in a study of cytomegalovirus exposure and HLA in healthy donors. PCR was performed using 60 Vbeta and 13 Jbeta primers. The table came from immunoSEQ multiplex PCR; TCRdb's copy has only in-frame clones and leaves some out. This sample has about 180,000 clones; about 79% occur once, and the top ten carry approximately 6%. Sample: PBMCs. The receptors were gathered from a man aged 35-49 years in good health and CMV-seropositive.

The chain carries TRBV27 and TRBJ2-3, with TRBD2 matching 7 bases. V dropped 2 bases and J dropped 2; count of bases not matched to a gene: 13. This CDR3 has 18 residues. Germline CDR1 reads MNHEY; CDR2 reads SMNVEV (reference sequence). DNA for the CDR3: TGTGCCAGCAGTTTAGCCAGGGTGAGCGGGACGCACACAGATACGCAGTATTTT. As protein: CASSLARVSGTHTDTQYF.

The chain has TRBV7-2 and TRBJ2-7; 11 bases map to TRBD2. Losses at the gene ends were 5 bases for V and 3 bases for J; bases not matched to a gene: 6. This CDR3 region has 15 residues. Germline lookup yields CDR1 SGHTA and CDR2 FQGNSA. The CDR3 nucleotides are TGTGCCAGCAGCCCTGGACTAGCGGGCCTCTACGAGCAGTACTTC. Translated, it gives CASSPGLAGLYEQYF.

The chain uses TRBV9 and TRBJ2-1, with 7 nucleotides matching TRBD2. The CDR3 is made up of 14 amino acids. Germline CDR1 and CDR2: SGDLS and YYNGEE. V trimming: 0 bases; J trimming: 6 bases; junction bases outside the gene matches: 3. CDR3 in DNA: TGTGCCAGCAGCGTAGCTGCGGGAGCCAATGAGCAGTTCTTC. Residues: CASSVAAGANEQFF.

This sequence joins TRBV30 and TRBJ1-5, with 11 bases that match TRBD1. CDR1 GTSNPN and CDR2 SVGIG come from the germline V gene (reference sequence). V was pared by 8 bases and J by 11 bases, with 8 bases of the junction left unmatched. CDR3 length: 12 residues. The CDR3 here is CALGDRGMTQHF. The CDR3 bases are TGTGCCCTGGGGGACAGGGGGATGACCCAGCATTTT.

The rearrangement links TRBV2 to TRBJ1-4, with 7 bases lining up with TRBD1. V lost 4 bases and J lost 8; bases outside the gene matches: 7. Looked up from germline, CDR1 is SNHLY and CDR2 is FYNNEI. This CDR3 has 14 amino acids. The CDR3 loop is CASSGNRGGEKLFF. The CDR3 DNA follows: TGTGCCAGCAGTGGCAACAGGGGAGGAGAAAAACTGTTTTTT.

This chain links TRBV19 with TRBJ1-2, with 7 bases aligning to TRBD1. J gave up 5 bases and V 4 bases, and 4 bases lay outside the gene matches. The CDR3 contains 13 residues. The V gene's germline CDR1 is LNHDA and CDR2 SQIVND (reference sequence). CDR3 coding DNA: TGTGCCAGTAGTAAGACAGGGAAGTATGGCTACACCTTC. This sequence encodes CASSKTGKYGYTF.

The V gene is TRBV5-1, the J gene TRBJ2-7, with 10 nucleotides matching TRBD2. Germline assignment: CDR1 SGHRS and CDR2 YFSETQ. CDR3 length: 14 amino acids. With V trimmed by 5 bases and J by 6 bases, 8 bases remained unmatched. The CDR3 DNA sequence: TGCGCCAGCAGACCCGGGACTAGCGTTGTCGAGCAGTACTTC. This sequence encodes CASRPGTSVVEQYF.